The sequence of this T cell receptor (beta chain) was determined in a study of T cell responses to AZD1222 COVID-19 vaccine. The CDR3 runs 15 residues. V lost 4 bases, J lost 5 bases, and 17 bases lay in between. CDR1 and CDR2 (germline): SGHTS, YDEGEE. Sequenced by immunoSEQ multiplex PCR; TCRdb stores in-frame clones only, minus some. Among about 100,000 clones, 70% to 90% were seen once, and the ten largest hold 16%. The J gene is TRBJ2-3, the V gene TRBV5-8, with D perhaps matching TRBD2 (5 bases). Here the sequenced sample was peripheral blood, taken on day 0 of AZD1222 vaccination. The receptor was derived from an adult in good health. The CDR3 loop is CASSPRVGRGDTQYF. In DNA, the CDR3 is TGTGCCAGCAGCCCACGGGTGGGCCGGGGAGATACGCAGTATTTT. The whole variable domain, filled in from reference TRBV5-8 and TRBJ2-3, reads EAGVTQSPTHLIKTRGQQATLRCSPISGHTSVYWYQQALGLGLQFLLWYDEGEERNRGNFPPRFSGRQFPNYSSELNVNALELEDSALYLCASSPRVGRGDTQYFGPGTRLTVL.